One sample yielded the 16 T cell receptor beta chains listed below, sequenced in a study of spatial heterogeneity in lung cancer. Study outcomes and limitations: Counts of expanded alpha and beta TCRs within tumors tracked the tumor nonsynonymous mutation count.

Their target antigens are unknown. Noted time point: sample taken at primary tumor resection. Via MiXCR, TCRdb re-called the 5' RACE reads, giving one row per CDR3 protein. The table lists more than 9,500 distinct CDR3 sequences, more than 14% of them singletons. Source: lung tumor tissue, taken at surgery. These TCRs come from a male donor with early-stage non-small cell lung cancer.

This clonotype was counted many times. The genes are TRBV12-3 or TRBV12-4 and TRBJ1-5; no definite D call. The CDR3 sequence is 15 residues long. V was shortened by 4 bases and J by 3 bases, with 13 bases between the two germline ends. The CDR3 here is CASSSQDGFNQPQHF. As DNA, the CDR3 is TGTGCCAGCAGTTCCCAGGACGGCTTCAATCAGCCCCAGCATTTT.

The gene calls are TRBV5-5 and TRBJ2-1; TRBD1 matches at 10 bases. The CDR3 is made up of 11 amino acids. With V trimmed by 2 bases and J by 14 bases, 1 base remained unmatched. Germline CDR1 reads SGHKS; CDR2 reads YYEKEE (reference sequence). This CDR3 is CASSFGTGEFF. The CDR3 DNA reads TGTGCCAGCAGCTTCGGGACAGGGGAGTTCTTC.

This clonotype was seen at least ten times. The chain has TRBV7-3 and TRBJ2-1; D is ambiguous. Deletions cut 5 bases from V and 6 bases from J, with 17 bases between. Germline values: CDR1 SGHTA, CDR2 FQGTGA. The CDR3 sequence is 15 residues long. CDR3: CASSPSPGSGNEQFF. Here the CDR3 DNA reads TGTGCCAGCAGCCCCTCTCCCGGATCAGGCAATGAGCAGTTCTTC.

This clonotype came up many times. This chain links TRBV4-3 with TRBJ1-2; D possibly corresponds to TRBD1 (6 bases). Germline V gives CDR1 LGHNA, CDR2 YSLEER. Trimming took 4 bases from V and 4 from J, leaving 13 bases between them. This CDR3 spans 14 amino acids. The CDR3 protein is CASSRKQGGYGYTF. As DNA, the CDR3 is TGCGCCAGCAGCCGAAAACAGGGAGGCTATGGCTACACCTTC.

This clonotype was recorded many times. The chain links TRBV14 to TRBJ2-1; D is unclear. V lost 0 bases to trimming and J lost 12 bases, with 12 bases between them. CDR1 is SGHDN and CDR2 is FVKESK in the germline V gene. The CDR3 spans 13 residues. The CDR3 DNA reads as TGTGCCAGCAGCCAAGATACCGGAGTATGGCAGTTCTTC. Protein product: CASSQDTGVWQFF.

This clonotype was seen ten or more times. The chain carries TRBV12-3 or TRBV12-4 and TRBJ2-7; 8 bases are shared with TRBD1. After removal of 5 bases from V and 2 bases from J, the junction contained 8 bases not matched to a gene. CDR3 length: 15 residues. The CDR3 loop is CASSQRTGLAYEQYF. The CDR3 DNA follows: TGTGCCAGCAGTCAAAGGACAGGGTTAGCCTACGAGCAGTACTTC.

This clonotype was picked up many times. The V gene is TRBV6-6, the J gene TRBJ2-7; 11 bases are a match to TRBD1. Germline V CDR1 and CDR2: MNHNY, SVGAGI (reference sequence). This CDR3 has 17 amino acids. V lost 2 bases and J lost 1; bases outside the gene matches: 7. The CDR3 sequence is CASSYPPGQGDSYEQYF. The CDR3 coding sequence is TGTGCCAGCAGTTACCCACCGGGACAGGGGGATTCCTACGAGCAGTACTTC.

There are many counts of this clonotype. The chain uses TRBV7-9 and TRBJ2-5; 14 nucleotides align to TRBD2. The CDR3 consists of 18 residues. V was pared by 1 base and J by 5 bases, with 9 bases of the junction left unmatched. Germline CDR1 and CDR2: SEHNR and FQNEAQ (reference sequence). CDR3 DNA sequence: TGTGCCAGCAGCTTAGTTTGGACTAGCGGGAGGATTATGGAGACCCAGTACTTC. Its translation: CASSLVWTSGRIMETQYF.

This clonotype was seen at least ten times. The rearrangement uses TRBV7-2 and TRBJ1-4; 8 bases agree with TRBD1. The trim removed 2 bases at V and 7 bases at J, leaving 6 bases unmatched. This CDR3 contains 15 residues. Looked up from germline, CDR1 is SGHTA and CDR2 is FQGNSA. CDR3 in DNA: TGTGCCAGCAGCTTATTCCGGGACAGGACTGAAAAACTGTTTTTT. Its translation is CASSLFRDRTEKLFF.

By its share, this clonotype is medium-sized. The chain recombines TRBV12-3 or TRBV12-4 with TRBJ2-3; D is unresolved. This CDR3 contains 11 residues. The V gene lost 6 bases and the J gene lost 5 bases, with 6 bases spanning the gap. The CDR3 nucleotides are TGTGCCAGCAGCTTTGGAGATACGCAGTATTTT. Translation gives CASSFGDTQYF.

This clonotype was seen repeatedly, ten times or more. Written as DNA, the CDR3 is TGTGCCAGCAGTTATACCACTTCTGGCCCTAGTACTGAGCAGTTCTTC. Amino acids: CASSYTTSGPSTEQFF. The chain joins TRBV28 to TRBJ2-1; D unresolved. V lost 4 bases to trimming and J lost 9 bases, with 22 bases between them. CDR3 length equals 16 residues. Germline CDR1 is MDHEN and CDR2 is SYDVKM.

This sequence joins TRBV6-6 and TRBJ1-3, with 7 bases identical to TRBD1. The trim removed 6 bases at V and 9 bases at J, leaving 14 bases unmatched. This CDR3 is built from 15 residues. Germline CDR1 reads MNHNY; CDR2 reads SVGAGI (reference sequence). CDR3: CASSNRGFLIATIYF. The CDR3 DNA reads as TGTGCCAGCAGCAACAGGGGTTTCCTTATAGCCACCATATATTTT.

This clonotype was counted ten times or more. The chain joins TRBV7-2 to TRBJ1-1; no firm D call. V lost 1 base to trimming and J lost 1 base, with 10 bases between them. The CDR3 loop spans 15 amino acids. Germline lookup yields CDR1 SGHTA and CDR2 FQGNSA. Written as DNA, the CDR3 is TGTGCCAGCAGCTTAGGATGGGTGAGGAACACTGAAGCTTTCTTT. Protein: CASSLGWVRNTEAFF.

This clonotype is medium-sized by share. The gene calls are TRBV7-8 and TRBJ2-3; 7 bases fit TRBD2. The trim removed 8 bases at V and 2 bases at J, leaving 7 bases unmatched. Germline CDR1 is SGHVS and CDR2 is FQNEAQ. The CDR3 has 14 residues. The CDR3 DNA reads TGTGCCAGCGAGCGGGGCAGTCTCACAGATACGCAGTATTTT. It codes for CASERGSLTDTQYF.

In its sample, this clonotype was seen many times. This chain links TRBV6-1 with TRBJ2-3; D perhaps matches TRBD2 (6 bases). Germline CDR1 is MNHNS and CDR2 is SASEGT. This CDR3 has 16 residues. V lost 7 bases to trimming and J lost 2 bases, with 19 bases between them. In DNA, the CDR3 is TGTGCCAGCACCTTTCGTGGCGGGGACTCCACAGATACGCAGTATTTT. Protein sequence: CASTFRGGDSTDTQYF.

V usage is TRBV5-1 and J usage is TRBJ2-3, with TRBD1 matching over 8 bases. CDR1 is SGHRS and CDR2 is YFSETQ in the germline V gene. CDR3 size: 15 residues. Trimming removed 0 bases from V and 2 bases from J; junction bases left unmatched: 2. In DNA form, the CDR3 reads TGCGCCAGCAGCTTGGTGGGACAGGTCACAGATACGCAGTATTTT. Its protein product is CASSLVGQVTDTQYF.